Listed here is a single T cell receptor beta chain. This sample is part of a study of blood T cell repertoires in COVID-19. Study-wide background: Sites in the United States, Italy and Spain provided acute and convalescent COVID-19 samples. The analysed material was cDNA or gDNA that came from T cells, B-cell-depleted T cells, or PBMCs.

In the original processing: Amplifying reference gene primers gave estimates of nucleated cell counts. Libraries were prepared by immunoSEQ multiplex PCR; TCRdb keeps only in-frame clonotypes and omits some of them. D and trimming come from the DNA, and the V and J calls and clone size come from that table. The data show roughly 87,000 clones, about four fifths seen once. The CDR3 runs 16 residues. V trimming: 2 bases; J trimming: 10 bases; junction bases outside the gene matches: 9. Germline lookup yields CDR1 MNHEY and CDR2 SVGAGI. Sequenced: peripheral blood. The receptor comes from a woman aged 55 to 70 with acute or convalescent COVID-19. The J gene is TRBJ1-6, the V gene TRBV6-5; 9 positions match TRBD1. The CDR3, as DNA: TGTGCCAGCAGTTACCGGACAGGGGTTGACTTGTCACCCCTCCACTTT. This encodes CASSYRTGVDLSPLHF.